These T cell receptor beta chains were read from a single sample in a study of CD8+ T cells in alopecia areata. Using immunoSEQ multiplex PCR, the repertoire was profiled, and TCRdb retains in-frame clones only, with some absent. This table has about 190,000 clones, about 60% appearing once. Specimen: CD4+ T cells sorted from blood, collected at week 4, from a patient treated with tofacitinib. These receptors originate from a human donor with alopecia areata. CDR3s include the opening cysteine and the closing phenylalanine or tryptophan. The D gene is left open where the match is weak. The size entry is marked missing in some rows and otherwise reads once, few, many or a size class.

CDR3 DNA: TGTGCCAGCAGCCGACCGGGACGGTACGACTACGAGCAGTACTTC
CDR3 protein: CASSRPGRYDYEQYF
V gene: TRBV5-4
J gene: TRBJ2-7
clone size: .
D gene: .

CDR3 DNA: TGTGCCTGGGGACAGTCGGACACTGAAGCTTTCTTT
CDR3 protein: CAWGQSDTEAFF
V gene: TRBV30
J gene: TRBJ1-1
clone size: .
D gene: .

CDR3 DNA: TGCAGCGTTGTTGTTGGACAGGGGGCGAATGAGCAGTTCTTC
CDR3 protein: CSVVVGQGANEQFF
V gene: TRBV29-1
J gene: TRBJ2-1
clone size: once
D gene: TRBD1

CDR3 DNA: TGTGCCTGGACCCAGTTAGCGGGAGCCTCCTCAGATACGCAGTATTTT
CDR3 protein: CAWTQLAGASSDTQYF
V gene: TRBV30
J gene: TRBJ2-3
clone size: .
D gene: TRBD2

CDR3 DNA: TGTGCCAGCAGCGCCACCCGAAATGAGCAGTTCTTC
CDR3 protein: CASSATRNEQFF
V gene: TRBV7-6
J gene: TRBJ2-1
clone size: .
D gene: .

CDR3 DNA: TGCAGCGGAAGATCAGGGGCGAACATTCAGTACTTC
CDR3 protein: CSGRSGANIQYF
V gene: TRBV29-1
J gene: TRBJ2-4
clone size: few
D gene: .

CDR3 DNA: TGCAGCGTTTATAGCGGGAGTAGCTACGAGCAGTACTTC
CDR3 protein: CSVYSGSSYEQYF
V gene: TRBV29-1
J gene: TRBJ2-7
clone size: .
D gene: TRBD2

CDR3 DNA: TGTGCCAGTAGTATATCGGGACTAGCGGGAGTGGATGAGCAGTTCTTC
CDR3 protein: CASSISGLAGVDEQFF
V gene: TRBV19
J gene: TRBJ2-1
clone size: few
D gene: TRBD2

CDR3 DNA: TGTGCCAGCAGCCTTGGGCAGGGGTCCCTCGAGCAGTACTTC
CDR3 protein: CASSLGQGSLEQYF
V gene: TRBV9
J gene: TRBJ2-7
clone size: .
D gene: .

CDR3 DNA: TGTGCCAGCAGCCCTCGCAGGGGCCAAGAGACCCAGTACTTC
CDR3 protein: CASSPRRGQETQYF
V gene: TRBV9
J gene: TRBJ2-5
clone size: .
D gene: .

CDR3 DNA: TGCGCCAGCAGCCAAGAGCTAGCGGGCGTCTACGAGCAGTACTTC
CDR3 protein: CASSQELAGVYEQYF
V gene: TRBV4-3
J gene: TRBJ2-7
clone size: .
D gene: TRBD2

CDR3 DNA: TGCGCCAGCAGCAATCAGGGACCGAATGGCTACACCTTC
CDR3 protein: CASSNQGPNGYTF
V gene: TRBV5-1
J gene: TRBJ1-2
clone size: .
D gene: .

CDR3 DNA: TGCGCCAGCAGCTTCTCAGGGGCAACCTACGAGCAGTACTTC
CDR3 protein: CASSFSGATYEQYF
V gene: TRBV5-1
J gene: TRBJ2-7
clone size: few
D gene: .

CDR3 DNA: TGTGCCAGCAGCTCGGCTATGCGAGAGACCCAGTACTTC
CDR3 protein: CASSSAMRETQYF
V gene: TRBV11-1
J gene: TRBJ2-5
clone size: .
D gene: .

CDR3 DNA: TGTGCCAGCAGTCCAGATTGGGGGCCCAATCAGCCCCAGCATTTT
CDR3 protein: CASSPDWGPNQPQHF
V gene: TRBV7-2
J gene: TRBJ1-5
clone size: .
D gene: .

CDR3 DNA: TGTGCCAGCAGCTTATCAGGGGGGCAGCCCCAGCATTTT
CDR3 protein: CASSLSGGQPQHF
V gene: TRBV7-2
J gene: TRBJ1-5
clone size: .
D gene: TRBD1

CDR3 DNA: TGCAGTGCCCACGTGAGCCCCGAGCAGTACTTC
CDR3 protein: CSAHVSPEQYF
V gene: TRBV20-1
J gene: TRBJ2-7
clone size: once
D gene: .

CDR3 DNA: TGTGCCAGCAAGAGAGACACAGATACGCAGTATTTT
CDR3 protein: CASKRDTDTQYF
V gene: TRBV2
J gene: TRBJ2-3
clone size: .
D gene: .

CDR3 DNA: TGTGCCAGCAGCGCCGGACTAGCGGGAGGGGAAGAGACCCAGTACTTC
CDR3 protein: CASSAGLAGGEETQYF
V gene: TRBV9
J gene: TRBJ2-5
clone size: once
D gene: TRBD2

CDR3 DNA: TGTGCCAGCAGCTTCCAGAACACTGAAGCTTTCTTT
CDR3 protein: CASSFQNTEAFF
V gene: TRBV7-2
J gene: TRBJ1-1
clone size: few
D gene: .

CDR3 DNA: TGTGCCAGCAGCCAAGGGTCGGGGGAAGGGATCTATGGCTACACCTTC
CDR3 protein: CASSQGSGEGIYGYTF
V gene: TRBV4-2
J gene: TRBJ1-2
clone size: .
D gene: .

CDR3 DNA: TGTGCCTGGATGCCGGGACAGGGGAATCAAAAACTGTTTTTT
CDR3 protein: CAWMPGQGNQKLFF
V gene: TRBV30
J gene: TRBJ1-4
clone size: few
D gene: TRBD1

CDR3 DNA: TGTGCCAGCAGTAAACTACAGGGAATTGATGGCTACACCTTC
CDR3 protein: CASSKLQGIDGYTF
V gene: TRBV6-6
J gene: TRBJ1-2
clone size: .
D gene: .

CDR3 DNA: TGTGCCAGCTCACCTGAAGGTTGGGGACTAGCGGCGAACAATGAGCAGTTCTTC
CDR3 protein: CASSPEGWGLAANNEQFF
V gene: TRBV18
J gene: TRBJ2-1
clone size: .
D gene: TRBD2

CDR3 DNA: TGTGCCAGCAGCGCGTTACCTAGCACAGATACGCAGTATTTT
CDR3 protein: CASSALPSTDTQYF
V gene: TRBV9
J gene: TRBJ2-3
clone size: .
D gene: .

CDR3 DNA: TGTGCCAGCAGCCGGGCAGGACGGGGAAGGGAGACCCAGTACTTC
CDR3 protein: CASSRAGRGRETQYF
V gene: TRBV14
J gene: TRBJ2-5
clone size: .
D gene: .

CDR3 DNA: TGTGCCAGCAAGGACAGGGGAGAGACCCAGTACTTC
CDR3 protein: CASKDRGETQYF
V gene: TRBV2
J gene: TRBJ2-5
clone size: .
D gene: TRBD1

CDR3 DNA: TGTGCCAGCACCGGGACCTCCCGTTCAGGGCAGTTCTTC
CDR3 protein: CASTGTSRSGQFF
V gene: TRBV2
J gene: TRBJ2-1
clone size: few
D gene: .

CDR3 DNA: TGTGCCAGCAGTGATCCAGCGGGGAGGGCCACCCAGTACTTC
CDR3 protein: CASSDPAGRATQYF
V gene: TRBV25-1
J gene: TRBJ2-5
clone size: .
D gene: TRBD2

CDR3 DNA: TGCGCCAGCGATCGGGGCGGCAAGGAAGCTTTCTTT
CDR3 protein: CASDRGGKEAFF
V gene: TRBV23-1
J gene: TRBJ1-1
clone size: .
D gene: .

CDR3 DNA: TGCGCCAGCAGTGACCCCCCCACGCAGTATTTT
CDR3 protein: CASSDPPTQYF
V gene: TRBV10-2
J gene: TRBJ2-3
clone size: .
D gene: .

CDR3 DNA: TGCGCCAGCAGCCGAGGGACGGCAACCTACGAGCAGTACTTC
CDR3 protein: CASSRGTATYEQYF
V gene: TRBV4-3
J gene: TRBJ2-7
clone size: few
D gene: .

CDR3 DNA: TGTGCCTGGACCGGGGAGGATACGCAGTATTTT
CDR3 protein: CAWTGEDTQYF
V gene: TRBV30
J gene: TRBJ2-3
clone size: .
D gene: .

CDR3 DNA: TGCAGCGTGACACCGGGACCAACCTACGAGCAGTACTTC
CDR3 protein: CSVTPGPTYEQYF
V gene: TRBV29-1
J gene: TRBJ2-7
clone size: many
D gene: .

CDR3 DNA: TGCAGCGTTGTGAATGAGCAGTTCTTC
CDR3 protein: CSVVNEQFF
V gene: TRBV29-1
J gene: TRBJ2-1
clone size: .
D gene: .

CDR3 DNA: TGTGCCGCCGACCCTACAGGAGCAACTAATGAAAAACTGTTTTTT
CDR3 protein: CAADPTGATNEKLFF
V gene: TRBV30
J gene: TRBJ1-4
clone size: .
D gene: .

CDR3 DNA: TGTGCCAGTAGTAAAGTCGGGGAGCTGTTTTTT
CDR3 protein: CASSKVGELFF
V gene: TRBV19
J gene: TRBJ2-2
clone size: medium-sized
D gene: .

CDR3 DNA: TGTGCCTGGAGTGTATCACGGGGGCTAATTGGTTTTGGGGACTATGGCTACACCTTC
CDR3 protein: CAWSVSRGLIGFGDYGYTF
V gene: TRBV30
J gene: TRBJ1-2
clone size: .
D gene: .

CDR3 DNA: TGTGCCAGCAGCCCCCGTTCAGGACTAGCGACGTCTGAGCAGTACTTC
CDR3 protein: CASSPRSGLATSEQYF
V gene: TRBV7-9
J gene: TRBJ2-7
clone size: .
D gene: TRBD2

CDR3 DNA: TGTGCCAGCAGTGACCAGATACAAAATGAGCAGTTCTTC
CDR3 protein: CASSDQIQNEQFF
V gene: TRBV6-4
J gene: TRBJ2-1
clone size: .
D gene: .

CDR3 DNA: TGCAGCGTTTGGACTAGCGGGATATACAATGAGCAGTTCTTC
CDR3 protein: CSVWTSGIYNEQFF
V gene: TRBV29-1
J gene: TRBJ2-1
clone size: .
D gene: TRBD2